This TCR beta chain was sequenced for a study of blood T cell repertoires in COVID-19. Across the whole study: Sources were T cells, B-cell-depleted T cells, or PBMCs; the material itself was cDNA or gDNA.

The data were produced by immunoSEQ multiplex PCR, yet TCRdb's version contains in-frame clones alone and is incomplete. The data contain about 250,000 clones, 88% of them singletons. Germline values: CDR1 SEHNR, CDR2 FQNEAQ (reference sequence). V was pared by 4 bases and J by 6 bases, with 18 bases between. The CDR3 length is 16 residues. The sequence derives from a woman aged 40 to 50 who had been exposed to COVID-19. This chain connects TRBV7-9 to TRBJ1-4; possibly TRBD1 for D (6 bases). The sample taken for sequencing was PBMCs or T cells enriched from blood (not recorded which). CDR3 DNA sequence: TGTGCCAGCAGCTCCTCCCCACAGGGATGGTATGAAAAACTGTTTTTT. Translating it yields CASSSSPQGWYEKLFF. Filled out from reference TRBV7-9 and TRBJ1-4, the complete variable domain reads DTGVSQNPRHKITKRGQNVTFRCDPISEHNRLYWYRQTLGQGPEFLTYFQNEAQLEKSRLLSDRFSAERPKGSFSTLEIQRTEQGDSAMYLCASSSSPQGWYEKLFFGSGTQLSVL.